This T cell receptor (beta chain) appears in the sequencing data of a study of blood T cells in healthy people across ages. A second PCR, run for roughly 7 to 12 cycles, used a sample-barcoded 5' primer plus a J-beta primer mix. TCRdb redid the calling of the 5' RACE reads with MiXCR, one entry per CDR3 protein. This sample has around 970,000 distinct CDR3 sequences, with 45% to 60% found just once. This CDR3 has 16 amino acids. V dropped 6 bases and J dropped 5 bases, with 22 bases sitting between them. CDR1 and CDR2 (germline): MGHDK, SYGVNS. This clonotype was found a few times. The sample was blood. The chain joins TRBV25-1 to TRBJ1-2; no reliable D call. This clonotype was obtained from a woman aged 55-70 years in good health. The CDR3 loop reads CASSLGIRPRPYGYTF. CDR3 DNA: TGTGCCAGCAGCTTAGGAATTAGACCGAGACCGTATGGCTACACCTTC.